The T cell receptor (beta chain) described here comes from a study of blood T cell repertoires in COVID-19. Turning to the study itself: Both acute and convalescent COVID-19 samples were obtained from the United States, Italy and Spain.

Germline V CDR1 and CDR2: SGHTA, FQGNSA. This CDR3 spans 14 amino acids. With 3 bases clipped from V and 7 bases from J, the junction kept 2 bases outside the gene matches. In the source study's methods: Reference gene primer amplification gave estimated nucleated cell counts. TCRdb's copy holds only in-frame clones and misses some; the assay was immunoSEQ multiplex PCR. That table gives V, J and clone size, and the DNA gave D and trimming. The sample yields around 280,000 clones, roughly 89% seen once. Participants, about 18 to 90 years old, spanned about 26 US areas. This TCR was recovered from a woman aged 40 to 50 who had recovered from COVID-19. Input material: PBMCs or T cells enriched from blood (not recorded which). The chain recombines TRBV7-2 with TRBJ1-6, with TRBD1 matching over 8 bases. The CDR3 spells CASSFRDRNSPLHF. The CDR3 region has the DNA TGTGCCAGCAGCTTCCGGGACAGGAATTCACCCCTCCACTTT.